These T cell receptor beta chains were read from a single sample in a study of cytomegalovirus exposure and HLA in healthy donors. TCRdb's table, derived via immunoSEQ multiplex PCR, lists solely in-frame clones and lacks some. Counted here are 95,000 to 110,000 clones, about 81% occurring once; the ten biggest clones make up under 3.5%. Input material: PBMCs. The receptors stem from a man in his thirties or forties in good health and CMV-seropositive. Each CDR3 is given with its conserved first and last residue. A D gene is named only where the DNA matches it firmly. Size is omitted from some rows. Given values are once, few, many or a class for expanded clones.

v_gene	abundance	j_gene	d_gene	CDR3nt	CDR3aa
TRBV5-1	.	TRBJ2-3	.	TGCGCCAGCAGCTTTGGGGGGTCCACAGATACGCAGTATTTT	CASSFGGSTDTQYF
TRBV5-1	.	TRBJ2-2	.	TGCGCCAGCAGCTTGGAGGTCAGGGGCACCGGGGAGCTGTTTTTT	CASSLEVRGTGELFF
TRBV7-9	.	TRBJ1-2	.	TGTTCCAGCAGTTTATTAGGGCCCCAGGGGAGTAACTATGGCTACACCTTC	CSSSLLGPQGSNYGYTF
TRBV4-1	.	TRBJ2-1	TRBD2	TGCGCCAGCAGCCAAGGTAGCGGGGGTTACAATGAGCAGTTCTTC	CASSQGSGGYNEQFF
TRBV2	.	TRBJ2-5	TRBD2	TGTGCCAGCAGGAGGACTAGCGGGGCGTCTCCGGGGACCCAGTACTTC	CASRRTSGASPGTQYF
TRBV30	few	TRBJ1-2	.	TGTGCCTGGAGAAATCTCCGGCGGACAGAGATCTATGGCTACACCTTC	CAWRNLRRTEIYGYTF
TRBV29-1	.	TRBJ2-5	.	TGCAGCGTCGGCCGGGACTCTAAAGAGACCCAGTACTTC	CSVGRDSKETQYF
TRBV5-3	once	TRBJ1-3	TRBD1	TGTGCCAGAAGCCCACTAGGACAGGGGAACGGAAACACCATATATTTT	CARSPLGQGNGNTIYF
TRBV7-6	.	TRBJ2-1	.	TGTGCCAGCAGCTCACCACGTGGAGGAGAGCAGTTCTTC	CASSSPRGGEQFF
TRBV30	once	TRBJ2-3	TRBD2	TGTGCCTGGGCTAGGCGGGGGAGCACAGATACGCAGTATTTT	CAWARRGSTDTQYF
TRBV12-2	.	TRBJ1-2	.	TGTGCAAGTCGCTTCTTGACAAAGGTCTATGGCTACACCTTC	CASRFLTKVYGYTF
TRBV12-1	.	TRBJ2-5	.	TGTGCCAGCAGCTTTGCAGCCAGGGTGAAGGGTAAGACCCAGTACTTC	CASSFAARVKGKTQYF
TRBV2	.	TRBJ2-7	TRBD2	TGTGCCACCAAGTTCCGTAGCGGGAGATACTACGAGCAGTACTTC	CATKFRSGRYYEQYF
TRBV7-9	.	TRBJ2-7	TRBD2	TGTGCCAGCAGCTCGAGGGGACTAGCGGGATCCTACGAGCAGTACTTC	CASSSRGLAGSYEQYF
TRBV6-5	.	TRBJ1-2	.	TGTGCCAGCAGTGAAACCGGAGATAACTATGGCTACACCTTC	CASSETGDNYGYTF
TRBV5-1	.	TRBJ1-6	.	TGCGCCAGCAGCTACAGGCCTGAGAATTCACCCCTCCACTTT	CASSYRPENSPLHF
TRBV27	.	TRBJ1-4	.	TGTGCCAGCAGGGGGGGGGCCGTTAATGAAAAACTGTTTTTT	CASRGGAVNEKLFF
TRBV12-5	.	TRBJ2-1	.	TGTGCTAGTGGTTTGGCTACCCCTCCTGAGCAGTTCTTC	CASGLATPPEQFF
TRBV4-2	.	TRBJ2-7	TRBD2	TGTGCCAGCAGCCAAGACCTCGACGCGTCGGGGGGCTACGAGCAGTACTTC	CASSQDLDASGGYEQYF
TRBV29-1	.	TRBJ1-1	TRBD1	TGCAGCGTGGAAACAGGGGGCGTAGGAGCTTTCTTT	CSVETGGVGAFF
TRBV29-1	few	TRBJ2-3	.	TGCAGCATGAGGGCTGGAACTAGCACAGATACGCAGTATTTT	CSMRAGTSTDTQYF
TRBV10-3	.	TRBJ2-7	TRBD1	TGTGCCATCAGACGGGACAGCCCTTCCTACGAGCAGTACTTC	CAIRRDSPSYEQYF
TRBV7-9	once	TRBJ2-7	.	TGTGCCAGCAGCTTATCGTCCGAGCAGTACTTC	CASSLSSEQYF
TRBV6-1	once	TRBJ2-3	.	TGTGCCAGCTGGCTAGCGACGCGAGATACGCAGTATTTT	CASWLATRDTQYF
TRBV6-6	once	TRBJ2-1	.	TGTGCCAGCAGTTCTGACAATGAGCAGTTCTTC	CASSSDNEQFF
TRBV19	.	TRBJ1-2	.	TGTGCCAGTAGTAACGAGGCCCACTATGGCTACACCTTC	CASSNEAHYGYTF
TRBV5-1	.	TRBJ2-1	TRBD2	TGCGCCAGCAGCTTGCCGCGGGGGGACAATGAGCAGTTCTTC	CASSLPRGDNEQFF
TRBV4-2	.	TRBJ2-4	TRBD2	TGTGCCAGCAGCTCCCTTGGGAGGGGCGGGAACAGTCAGTACTTC	CASSSLGRGGNSQYF
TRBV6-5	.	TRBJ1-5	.	TGTGCCAGCAGCCCTGGGACTTATAGCAATCAGCCCCAGCATTTT	CASSPGTYSNQPQHF
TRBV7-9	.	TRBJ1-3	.	TGTGCCAGCAGCTTTGACGGGGTCCCTGGAAACACCATATATTTT	CASSFDGVPGNTIYF
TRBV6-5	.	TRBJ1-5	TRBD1	TGTGCCAGCAGGCTGACAGGGGATCAGCCCCAGCATTTT	CASRLTGDQPQHF
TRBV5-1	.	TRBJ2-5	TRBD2	TGCGCCAGCAGCCTGACTAGCGGGGGAACACAAGAGACCCAGTACTTC	CASSLTSGGTQETQYF
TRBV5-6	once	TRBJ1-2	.	TGTGCCAGCAGCTTGGGACGGGACTACACCTTC	CASSLGRDYTF
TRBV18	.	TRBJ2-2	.	TGTGCCAGCTCACCACAGGGACAAATGAACTCCGGGGAGCTGTTTTTT	CASSPQGQMNSGELFF
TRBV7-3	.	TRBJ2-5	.	TGTGCCAGCAGCCTTACTAGCGGAGGGGGCTCCGGAGAGACCCAGTACTTC	CASSLTSGGGSGETQYF
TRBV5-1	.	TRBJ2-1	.	TGCGCCAGCAGCGTGACTAGGGCCGACTCTGAGCAGTTCTTC	CASSVTRADSEQFF
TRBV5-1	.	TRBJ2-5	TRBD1	TGCGCCAGCAGCCATCCGGGACAGGGAGAGACCCAGTACTTC	CASSHPGQGETQYF
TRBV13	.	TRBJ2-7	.	TGTGCCAGCAGCTTAGGGCCACAGACCTACGAGCAGTACTTC	CASSLGPQTYEQYF
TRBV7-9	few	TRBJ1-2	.	TGTGCCAGCAGCCTGACAGTTGATGGCTACACCTTC	CASSLTVDGYTF
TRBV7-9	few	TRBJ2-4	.	TGTGCCAGCAGCTCTCCCGGGAGAGCCAAAAACATTCAGTACTTC	CASSSPGRAKNIQYF
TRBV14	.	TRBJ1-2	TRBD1	TGTGCCAGCAGCCAAGAAGCGGCAGGGGGCTTCTATCGGTATGGCTACACCTTC	CASSQEAAGGFYRYGYTF
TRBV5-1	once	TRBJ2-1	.	TGCGCCAGCAGCACCGGGATTAGCTTTGATGAGCAGTTCTTC	CASSTGISFDEQFF
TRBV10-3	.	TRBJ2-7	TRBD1	TGTGCCATCAGTGGGACAGGGTCACCCTACGAGCAGTACTTC	CAISGTGSPYEQYF
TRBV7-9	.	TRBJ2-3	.	TGTGCCAGCAGCTCGGGAGATGCGCAGTATTTT	CASSSGDAQYF
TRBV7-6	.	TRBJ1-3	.	TGTGCCAGCGGGACTATTAATAGGAGGGGAAACACCATATATTTT	CASGTINRRGNTIYF
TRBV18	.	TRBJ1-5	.	TGTGCCAGCTCACCAGGGAGGAGCAATCAGCCCCAGCATTTT	CASSPGRSNQPQHF
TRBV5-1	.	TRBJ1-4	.	TGCGCCAGCAGCCGGGTCTTGGATGAAAAACTGTTTTTT	CASSRVLDEKLFF
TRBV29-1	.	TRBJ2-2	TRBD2	TGCAGCGTTGGAATAGCGGGGGGTTTCAACACCGGGGAGCTGTTTTTT	CSVGIAGGFNTGELFF
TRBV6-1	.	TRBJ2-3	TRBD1	TGTGCCAGCAGTGAAGCGGCAGGGGGCGCAGATACGCAGTATTTT	CASSEAAGGADTQYF
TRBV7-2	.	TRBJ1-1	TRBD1	TGTGCCAGCAGCTGGATTACAGGGGTATACACTGAAGCTTTCTTT	CASSWITGVYTEAFF
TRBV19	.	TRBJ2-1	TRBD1	TGTGCCAGTAGTAACCGGGACAGGGGGCTCAATGAGCAGTTCTTC	CASSNRDRGLNEQFF
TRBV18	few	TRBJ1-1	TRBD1	TGTGCCAGCTCATCTGAAACAGGGGGCAGGACTGAAGCTTTCTTT	CASSSETGGRTEAFF
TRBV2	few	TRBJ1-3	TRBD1	TGTGCCAGCCGACAGGGTTCCTCTGGAAACACCATATATTTT	CASRQGSSGNTIYF
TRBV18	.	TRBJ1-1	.	TGTGCCAGCTCACCCGGTCTACAGGGTGTAAACACTGAAGCTTTCTTT	CASSPGLQGVNTEAFF